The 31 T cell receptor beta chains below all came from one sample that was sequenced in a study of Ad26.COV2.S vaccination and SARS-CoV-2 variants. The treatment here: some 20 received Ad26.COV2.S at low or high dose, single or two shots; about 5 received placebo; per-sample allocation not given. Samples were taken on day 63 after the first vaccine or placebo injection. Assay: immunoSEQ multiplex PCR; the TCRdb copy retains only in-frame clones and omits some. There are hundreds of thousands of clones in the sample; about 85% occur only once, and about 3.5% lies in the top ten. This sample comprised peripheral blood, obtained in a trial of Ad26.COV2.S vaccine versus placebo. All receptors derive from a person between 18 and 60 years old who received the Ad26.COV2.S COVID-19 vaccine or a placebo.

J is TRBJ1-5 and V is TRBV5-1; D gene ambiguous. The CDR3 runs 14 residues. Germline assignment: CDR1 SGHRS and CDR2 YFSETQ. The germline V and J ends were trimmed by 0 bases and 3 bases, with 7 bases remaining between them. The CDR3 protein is CASSLDSSNQPQHF. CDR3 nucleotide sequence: TGCGCCAGCAGCTTGGATTCTTCCAATCAGCCCCAGCATTTT.

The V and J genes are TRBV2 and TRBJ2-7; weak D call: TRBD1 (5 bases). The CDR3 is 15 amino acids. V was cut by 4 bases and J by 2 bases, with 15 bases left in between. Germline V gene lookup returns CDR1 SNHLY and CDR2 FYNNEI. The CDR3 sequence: CASSADSAYPYEQYF. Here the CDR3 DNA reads TGTGCCAGCAGTGCCGACAGCGCCTATCCCTACGAGCAGTACTTC. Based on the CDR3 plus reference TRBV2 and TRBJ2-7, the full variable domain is EPEVTQTPSHQVTQMGQEVILRCVPISNHLYFYWYRQILGQKVEFLVSFYNNEISEKSEIFDDQFSVERPDGSNFTLKIRSTKLEDSAMYFCASSADSAYPYEQYFGPGTRLTVT.

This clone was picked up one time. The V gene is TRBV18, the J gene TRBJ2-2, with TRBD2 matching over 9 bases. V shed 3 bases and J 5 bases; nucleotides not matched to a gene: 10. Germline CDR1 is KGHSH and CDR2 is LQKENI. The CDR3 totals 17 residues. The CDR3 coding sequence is TGTGCCAGCTCACCTAGGGCCGGGACTAGCAAAACCGGGGAGCTGTTTTTT. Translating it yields CASSPRAGTSKTGELFF.

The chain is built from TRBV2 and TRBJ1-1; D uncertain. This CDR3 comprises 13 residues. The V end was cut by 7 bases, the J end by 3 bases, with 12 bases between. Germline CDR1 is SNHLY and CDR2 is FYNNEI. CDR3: CASMGVMYTEAFF. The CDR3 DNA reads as TGTGCCAGCATGGGCGTTATGTACACTGAAGCTTTCTTT.

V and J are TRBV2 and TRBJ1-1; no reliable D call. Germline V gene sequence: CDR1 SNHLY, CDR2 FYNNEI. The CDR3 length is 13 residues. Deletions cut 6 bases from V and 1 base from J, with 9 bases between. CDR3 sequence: CASRLARNTEAFF. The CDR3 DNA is TGTGCCAGCAGGCTGGCTAGGAACACTGAAGCTTTCTTT.

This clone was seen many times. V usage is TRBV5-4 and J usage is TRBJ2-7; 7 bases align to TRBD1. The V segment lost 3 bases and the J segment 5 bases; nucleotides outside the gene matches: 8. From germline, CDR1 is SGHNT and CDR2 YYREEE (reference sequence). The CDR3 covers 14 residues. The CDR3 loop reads CASSSGGLGNEQYF. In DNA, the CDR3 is TGTGCCAGCAGCTCAGGGGGATTGGGGAACGAGCAGTACTTC.

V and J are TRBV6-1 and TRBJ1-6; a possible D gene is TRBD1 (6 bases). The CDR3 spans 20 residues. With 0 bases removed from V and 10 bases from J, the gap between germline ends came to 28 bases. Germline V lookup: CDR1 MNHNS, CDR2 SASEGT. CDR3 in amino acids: CASSEASPLDGTLLGSPLHF. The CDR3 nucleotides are TGTGCCAGCAGTGAAGCTTCCCCGCTGGACGGGACACTTCTCGGGTCACCCCTCCACTTT.

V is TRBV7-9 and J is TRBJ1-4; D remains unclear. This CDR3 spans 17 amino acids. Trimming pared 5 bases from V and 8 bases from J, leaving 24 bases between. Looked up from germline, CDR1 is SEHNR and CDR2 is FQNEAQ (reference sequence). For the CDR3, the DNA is TGTGCCAGCAGCCCCTCCTCGGGTAGCTTGGATCGAGAAAAACTGTTTTTT. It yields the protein CASSPSSGSLDREKLFF. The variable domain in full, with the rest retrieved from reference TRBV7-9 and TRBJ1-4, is DTGVSQNPRHKITKRGQNVTFRCDPISEHNRLYWYRQTLGQGPEFLTYFQNEAQLEKSRLLSDRFSAERPKGSFSTLEIQRTEQGDSAMYLCASSPSSGSLDREKLFFGSGTQLSVL.

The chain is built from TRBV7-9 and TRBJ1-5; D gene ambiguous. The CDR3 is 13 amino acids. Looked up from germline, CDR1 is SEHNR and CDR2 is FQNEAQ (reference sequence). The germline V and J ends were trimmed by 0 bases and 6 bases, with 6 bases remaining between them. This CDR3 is CASSLAGFQPQHF. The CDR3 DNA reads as TGTGCCAGCAGCTTAGCTGGCTTTCAGCCCCAGCATTTT.

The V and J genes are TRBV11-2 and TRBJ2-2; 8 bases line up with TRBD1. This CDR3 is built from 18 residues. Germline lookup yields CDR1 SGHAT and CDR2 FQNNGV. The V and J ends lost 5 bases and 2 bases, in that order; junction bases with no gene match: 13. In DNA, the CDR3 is TGTGCCAGCAGCCAGGACGCCGGACAGGGCCTTAACACCGGGGAGCTGTTTTTT. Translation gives CASSQDAGQGLNTGELFF.

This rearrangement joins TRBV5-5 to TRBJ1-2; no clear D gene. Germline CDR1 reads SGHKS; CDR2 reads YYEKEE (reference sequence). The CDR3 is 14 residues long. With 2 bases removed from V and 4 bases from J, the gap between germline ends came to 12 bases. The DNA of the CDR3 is TGTGCCAGCAGCTTAGAGGGATTGGGCTATGGCTACACCTTC. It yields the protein CASSLEGLGYGYTF.

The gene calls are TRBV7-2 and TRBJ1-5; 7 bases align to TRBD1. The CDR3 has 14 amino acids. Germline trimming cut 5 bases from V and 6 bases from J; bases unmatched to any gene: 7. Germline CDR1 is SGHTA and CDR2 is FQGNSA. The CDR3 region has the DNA TGTGCCAGCAGCCCCTATAGGGGGCTTCAGCCCCAGCATTTT. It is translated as CASSPYRGLQPQHF.

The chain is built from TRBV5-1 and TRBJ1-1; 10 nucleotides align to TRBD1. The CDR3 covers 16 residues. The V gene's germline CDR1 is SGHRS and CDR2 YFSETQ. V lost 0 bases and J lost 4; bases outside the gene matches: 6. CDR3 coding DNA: TGCGCCAGCAGCTTGGAGGGGGACAGGGGAGGCACTGAAGCTTTCTTT. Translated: CASSLEGDRGGTEAFF.

CDR3 in amino acids: CASSLTVQGEQPQHF. The CDR3 coding sequence is TGTGCCAGCTCCCTCACCGTTCAGGGGGAACAGCCCCAGCATTTT. This chain links TRBV18 with TRBJ1-5, with 7 nucleotides matching TRBD1. From germline, CDR1 is KGHSH and CDR2 LQKENI. Trimming cost V 6 bases and J 7 bases; bases outside gene matches: 12. The CDR3 is 15 amino acids.

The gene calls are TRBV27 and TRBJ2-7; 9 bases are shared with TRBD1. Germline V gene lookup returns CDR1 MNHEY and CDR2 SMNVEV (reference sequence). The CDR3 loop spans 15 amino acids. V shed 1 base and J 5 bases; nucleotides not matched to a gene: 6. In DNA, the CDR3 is TGTGCCAGCAGTTTATTGGGACAGGGTCCCCACGAGCAGTACTTC. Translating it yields CASSLLGQGPHEQYF.

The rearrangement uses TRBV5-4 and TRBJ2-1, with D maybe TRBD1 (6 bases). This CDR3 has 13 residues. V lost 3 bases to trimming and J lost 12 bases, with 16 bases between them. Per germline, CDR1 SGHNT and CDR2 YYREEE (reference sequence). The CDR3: CASSSEPGAGQFF. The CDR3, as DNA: TGTGCCAGCAGCTCCGAACCAGGGGCTGGGCAGTTCTTC.

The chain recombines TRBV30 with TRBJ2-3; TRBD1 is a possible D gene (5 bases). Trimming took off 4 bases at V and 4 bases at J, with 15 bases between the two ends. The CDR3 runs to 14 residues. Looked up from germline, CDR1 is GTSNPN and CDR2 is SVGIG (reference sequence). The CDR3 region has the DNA TGTGCCTGGAACAGGCAAGGTACCGCAGATACGCAGTATTTT. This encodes CAWNRQGTADTQYF.

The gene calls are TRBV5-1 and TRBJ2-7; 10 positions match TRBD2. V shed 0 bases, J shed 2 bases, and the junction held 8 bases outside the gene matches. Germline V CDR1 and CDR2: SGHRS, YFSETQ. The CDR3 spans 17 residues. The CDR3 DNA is TGCGCCAGCAGCTTGGCCGAGGGAAGCGGGAGGGCCTACGAGCAGTACTTC. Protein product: CASSLAEGSGRAYEQYF. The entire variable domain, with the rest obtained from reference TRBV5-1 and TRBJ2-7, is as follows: KAGVTQTPRYLIKTRGQQVTLSCSPISGHRSVSWYQQTPGQGLQFLFEYFSETQRNKGNFPGRFSGRQFSNSRSEMNVSTLELGDSALYLCASSLAEGSGRAYEQYFGPGTRLTVT.

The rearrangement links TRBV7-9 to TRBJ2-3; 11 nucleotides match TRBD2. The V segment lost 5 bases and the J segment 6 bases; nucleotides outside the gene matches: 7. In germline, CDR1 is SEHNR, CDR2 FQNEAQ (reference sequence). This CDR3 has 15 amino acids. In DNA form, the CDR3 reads TGTGCCAGCAGCCAACTAGCGGGAGCGGCGGATACGCAGTATTTT. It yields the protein CASSQLAGAADTQYF.

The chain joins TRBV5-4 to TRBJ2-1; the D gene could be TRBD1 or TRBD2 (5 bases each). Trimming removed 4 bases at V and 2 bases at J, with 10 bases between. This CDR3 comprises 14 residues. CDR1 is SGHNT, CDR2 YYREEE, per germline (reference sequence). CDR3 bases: TGTGCCAGCAGCCACCGGGACGCCTACAATGAGCAGTTCTTC. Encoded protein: CASSHRDAYNEQFF.

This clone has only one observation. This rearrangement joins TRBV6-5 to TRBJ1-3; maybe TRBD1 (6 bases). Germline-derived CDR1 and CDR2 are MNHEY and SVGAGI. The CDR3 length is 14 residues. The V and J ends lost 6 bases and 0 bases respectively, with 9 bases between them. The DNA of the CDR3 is TGTGCCAGCAGCCAGGGGTTCTCTGGAAACACCATATATTTT. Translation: CASSQGFSGNTIYF.

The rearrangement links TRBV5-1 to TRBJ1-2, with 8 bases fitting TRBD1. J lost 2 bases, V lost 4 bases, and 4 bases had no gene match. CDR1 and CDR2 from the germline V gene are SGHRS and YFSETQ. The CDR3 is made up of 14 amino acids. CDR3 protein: CASSQDRANYGYTF. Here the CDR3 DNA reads TGCGCCAGCAGCCAGGACAGGGCGAACTATGGCTACACCTTC.

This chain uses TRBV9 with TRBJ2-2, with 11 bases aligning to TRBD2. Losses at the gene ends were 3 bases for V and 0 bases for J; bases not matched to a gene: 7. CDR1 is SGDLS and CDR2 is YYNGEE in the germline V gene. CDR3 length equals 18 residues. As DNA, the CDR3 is TGTGCCAGCAGCGGGAGACTAGCGGGACGACCGAACACCGGGGAGCTGTTTTTT. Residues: CASSGRLAGRPNTGELFF.

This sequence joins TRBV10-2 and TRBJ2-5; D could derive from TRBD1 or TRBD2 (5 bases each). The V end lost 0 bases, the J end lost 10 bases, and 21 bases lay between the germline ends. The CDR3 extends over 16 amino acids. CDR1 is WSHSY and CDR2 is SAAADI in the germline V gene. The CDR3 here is CASSESTGTTQRVQYF. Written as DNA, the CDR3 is TGCGCCAGCAGTGAGTCTACCGGGACCACTCAGAGAGTCCAGTACTTC.

CDR3 region: CASSTGFSPTYEQYF. CDR3 in DNA: TGTGCCAGCAGCACAGGGTTTTCGCCCACCTACGAGCAGTACTTC. The gene calls are TRBV27 and TRBJ2-7, with D possibly TRBD1 on 6 matching bases. Trimming took off 6 bases at V and 2 bases at J, with 17 bases between the two ends. Germline CDR1 MNHEY, CDR2 SMNVEV (reference sequence). The CDR3 has 15 residues.

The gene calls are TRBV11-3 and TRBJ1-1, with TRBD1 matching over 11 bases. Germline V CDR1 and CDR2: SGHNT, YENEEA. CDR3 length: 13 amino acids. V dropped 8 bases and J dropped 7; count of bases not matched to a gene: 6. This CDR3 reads CASSGQGAGEAFF. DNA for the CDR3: TGTGCCAGCTCCGGACAGGGGGCTGGTGAAGCTTTCTTT.

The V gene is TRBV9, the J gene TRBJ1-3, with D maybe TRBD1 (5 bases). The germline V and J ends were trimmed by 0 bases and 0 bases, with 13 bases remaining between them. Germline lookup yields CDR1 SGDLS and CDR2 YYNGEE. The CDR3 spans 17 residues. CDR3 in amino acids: CASSVEGRANSGNTIYF. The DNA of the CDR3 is TGTGCCAGCAGCGTAGAGGGGAGGGCCAACTCTGGAAACACCATATATTTT.

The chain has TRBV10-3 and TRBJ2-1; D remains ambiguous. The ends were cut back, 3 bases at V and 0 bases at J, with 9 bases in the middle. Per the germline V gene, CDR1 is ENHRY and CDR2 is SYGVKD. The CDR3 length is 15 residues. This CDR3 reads CAISDRVSSYNEQFF. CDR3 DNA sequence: TGTGCCATCAGTGACCGGGTGAGCTCCTACAATGAGCAGTTCTTC.

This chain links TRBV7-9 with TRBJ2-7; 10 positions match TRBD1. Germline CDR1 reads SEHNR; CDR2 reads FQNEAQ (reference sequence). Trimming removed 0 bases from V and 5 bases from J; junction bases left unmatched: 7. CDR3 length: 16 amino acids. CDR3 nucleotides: TGTGCCAGCAGCTTAGCTCTGGGACAGGGGTTCCACGAGCAGTACTTC. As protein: CASSLALGQGFHEQYF.

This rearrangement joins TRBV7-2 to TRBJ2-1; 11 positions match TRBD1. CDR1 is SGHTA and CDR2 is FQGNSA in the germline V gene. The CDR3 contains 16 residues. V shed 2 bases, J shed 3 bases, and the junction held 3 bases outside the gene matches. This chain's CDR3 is CASSLRGTGGYNEQFF. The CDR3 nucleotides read TGTGCCAGCAGCTTAAGGGGGACAGGGGGCTACAATGAGCAGTTCTTC.

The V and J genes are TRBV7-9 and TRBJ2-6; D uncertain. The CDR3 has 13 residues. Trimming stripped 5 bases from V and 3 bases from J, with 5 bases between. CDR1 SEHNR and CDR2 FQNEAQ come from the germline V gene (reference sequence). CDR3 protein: CASSPHGANVLTF. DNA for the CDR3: TGTGCCAGCAGCCCCCATGGGGCCAACGTCCTGACTTTC.